The clone carrying this TCR beta chain was seen more than once but under ten times. As yet, its antigen is unknown. The entry originates in a study of cytotoxic CD8 clonotypes in ibrutinib-treated CLL. Germline CDR1 and CDR2: MNHNY and SVGAGI (reference sequence). V gave up 10 bases and J gave up 0 bases, with 15 bases separating them. The CDR3 length is 15 residues. Assay used: immunoSEQ multiplex PCR; TCRdb lists only in-frame clones, some missing. The table lists about 140,000 clones, about 91% of them singletons, with 10% to 12% in the top ten. Study-wide findings and caveats: Under treatment, the uncommon public clonotypes either contracted or remained stable.

This TCR came from a human donor with chronic lymphocytic leukemia. The rearrangement links TRBV6-6 to TRBJ2-2, with D perhaps TRBD2 (6 bases). The source material was PBMCs, sampled after 12 months of ibrutinib treatment. CDR3 DNA sequence: TGTGCCACCTTGGGACTCTACGCGAACACCGGGGAGCTGTTTTTT. This gives the protein CATLGLYANTGELFF.